Shown below are 29 T cell receptor beta chains from a single sample sequenced in a study of vaccination and CD4 T cells after COVID-19. At the Johns Hopkins FTIC core, DNA taken from cultured CD4+ T cells was sequenced by way of the Oncomine TCR Beta short-read assay. TCRdb processed the PCR reads anew with MiXCR; each CDR3 protein has one entry. In the table there are 9,500 to 15,000 distinct CDR3 sequences, 75% of which are singletons. Treatment specified: roughly 11-day PBMC culture with coronavirus spike peptide pools or control peptides (ViraFEST assay). Their target antigens are unknown. Sequenced input: CD4+ T cells from blood, cultured in vitro. The receptors here all came from a human donor who had recovered from COVID-19.

The chain combines TRBV24-1 with TRBJ1-3; D perhaps matches TRBD1 (5 bases). This CDR3 is built from 15 residues. Deletions cut 7 bases from V and 4 bases from J, with 16 bases between. Germline CDR1 is KGHDR and CDR2 is SFDVKD. CDR3 loop: CATRDSGRSGNTIYF. The CDR3 coding sequence is TGTGCCACCAGAGACAGCGGTCGTTCCGGAAACACCATATATTTT.

The chain carries TRBV5-1 and TRBJ2-1, with 11 bases fitting TRBD2. CDR1 is SGHRS and CDR2 is YFSETQ in the germline V gene. Losses at the gene ends were 3 bases for V and 0 bases for J; bases not matched to a gene: 5. The CDR3 runs to 17 residues. The CDR3 DNA sequence: TGCGCCAGCAGCTGGACTAGCGGGTCACCCTCCTACAATGAGCAGTTCTTC. It is translated as CASSWTSGSPSYNEQFF.

V and J are TRBV7-2 and TRBJ2-7, with D possibly being TRBD2 (6 bases). This CDR3 is 16 amino acids long. V was shortened by 1 base and J by 6 bases, with 19 bases between the two germline ends. The germline CDR1 and CDR2 sequences are SGHTA and FQGNSA. The CDR3 spells CASSLGTLGGRSEQYF. In nucleotides, the CDR3 is TGTGCCAGCAGCTTAGGGACCCTGGGAGGACGGAGCGAGCAGTACTTC.

The V gene is TRBV4-3, the J gene TRBJ2-2; no clear D gene. V lost 4 bases, J lost 5 bases, and 5 bases lay in between. The germline gives CDR1 LGHNA, CDR2 YSLEER. The CDR3 extends over 12 amino acids. Here the CDR3 reads CASSRRTGELFF. For the CDR3, the DNA is TGCGCCAGCAGCCGACGGACCGGGGAGCTGTTTTTT.

This sequence joins TRBV20-1 and TRBJ1-5, with TRBD1 matching over 9 bases. V lost 5 bases and J lost 4; bases outside the gene matches: 9. The CDR3 extends over 15 amino acids. Germline V gives CDR1 DFQATT, CDR2 SNEGSKA (reference sequence). This CDR3 is CSAGRPGTGNQPQHF. The CDR3, as DNA: TGCAGTGCTGGCCGTCCCGGGACAGGGAATCAGCCCCAGCATTTT.

This clonotype appeared a few times. The V gene is TRBV7-9, the J gene TRBJ2-7; D is unresolved. V lost 3 bases and J 2 bases, leaving 5 bases between the germline ends. The CDR3 loop spans 12 amino acids. The germline V gene has CDR1 SEHNR and CDR2 FQNEAQ (reference sequence). In DNA form, the CDR3 reads TGTGCCAGCAGCTTTGGACCCTACGAGCAGTACTTC. The encoded protein is CASSFGPYEQYF.

The chain has TRBV10-3 and TRBJ2-2; 15 nucleotides agree with TRBD2. Trimming took 5 bases from V and 7 from J; bases not matched to a gene: 11. CDR3 length: 18 amino acids. CDR1 is ENHRY and CDR2 is SYGVKD in the germline V gene. The CDR3 nucleotides read TGTGCCATCAGTCCGGGACTAGCGGGAGGAGGGGACCGCGGGGAGCTGTTTTTT. This gives the protein CAISPGLAGGGDRGELFF.

This clonotype occurred once. The V call is TRBV7-9, the J call TRBJ1-3; 8 nucleotides match TRBD1. The CDR3 consists of 15 residues. Trimming removed 2 bases from V and 3 bases from J; junction bases left unmatched: 3. Germline CDR1 SEHNR, CDR2 FQNEAQ (reference sequence). The CDR3 is CASSLQGAVGNTIYF. In DNA form, the CDR3 reads TGTGCCAGCAGCTTACAGGGGGCCGTTGGAAACACCATATATTTT.

This chain joins TRBV27 and TRBJ1-2; 9 bases line up with TRBD1. The germline V gene encodes CDR1 MNHEY and CDR2 SMNVEV (reference sequence). The CDR3 runs 14 residues. V lost 3 bases to trimming and J lost 7 bases; unmatched junction nucleotides: 6. The CDR3 region is CASSFSTGGVGYTF. The CDR3 bases are TGTGCCAGCAGTTTCTCAACAGGGGGCGTTGGCTACACCTTC.

The chain uses TRBV24-1 and TRBJ2-1, with 8 bases that match TRBD2. The CDR3 totals 16 residues. The germline V gene has CDR1 KGHDR and CDR2 SFDVKD. The V segment lost 1 base and the J segment 8 bases; nucleotides outside the gene matches: 9. The CDR3 region is CATSDLASGRGHEQFF. In nucleotides, the CDR3 is TGTGCCACCAGTGATTTAGCGAGCGGGAGAGGGCATGAGCAGTTCTTC.

The chain combines TRBV6-1 with TRBJ2-5, with D tentatively TRBD1 (6 bases). This CDR3 has 14 residues. The V gene's germline CDR1 is MNHNS and CDR2 SASEGT. The V end was cut by 6 bases, the J end by 2 bases, with 13 bases between. CDR3 sequence (DNA): TGTGCCAGCAGATCGGCAGGGGCACAAGAGACCCAGTACTTC. Its protein is CASRSAGAQETQYF.

By frequency in the sample, this clonotype is large. The CDR3 loop reads CASSLGTDGTEAFF. In nucleotides, the CDR3 is TGTGCCAGCAGTCTAGGGACGGACGGCACTGAAGCTTTCTTT. The chain uses TRBV7-9 and TRBJ1-1, with TRBD1 as a possible D gene (5 bases). Trimming left V 6 bases short and J 4 bases short, with 15 bases between. Per the germline V gene, CDR1 is SEHNR and CDR2 is FQNEAQ (reference sequence). This CDR3 spans 14 amino acids.

This chain uses TRBV27 with TRBJ2-4, with 10 bases matching TRBD1. CDR3 size: 17 residues. V shed 3 bases, J shed 0 bases, and the junction held 5 bases outside the gene matches. Germline assignment: CDR1 MNHEY and CDR2 SMNVEV (reference sequence). This CDR3 reads CASSFERTGGAKNIQYF. The CDR3 nucleotides read TGTGCCAGCAGTTTCGAGCGGACAGGGGGAGCCAAAAACATTCAGTACTTC.

The chain links TRBV12-3 or TRBV12-4 to TRBJ1-2, with TRBD1 as a possible D gene (5 bases). This CDR3 has 15 amino acids. Between the trimmed V and J ends, which lost 5 bases and 1 base, there was a span of 14 bases. The CDR3 coding sequence is TGTGCCAGCAGTCAAGCCTCAGGGATTAACTATGGCTACACCTTC. It codes for CASSQASGINYGYTF.

V gene TRBV12-5 combines with J gene TRBJ2-5; D may correspond to TRBD1 or TRBD2 (5 bases each). The CDR3 length is 13 residues. The germline V gene has CDR1 LGHNT and CDR2 FRNRAP. V was trimmed by 1 base and J by 5 bases, leaving 8 bases between them. CDR3 nucleotides: TGTGCTAGTGGTTTGGGAGGGACGGAGACCCAGTACTTC. It specifies CASGLGGTETQYF.

V is TRBV12-5 and J is TRBJ2-1; a weak D match, TRBD2 (6 bases). Germline values: CDR1 LGHNT, CDR2 FRNRAP. Deletions cut 5 bases from V and 3 bases from J, with 11 bases between. The CDR3 runs to 14 residues. This CDR3 reads CASGLGTYYNEQFF. DNA for the CDR3: TGTGCTAGTGGTCTTGGGACTTACTACAATGAGCAGTTCTTC.

The V call is TRBV20-1, the J call TRBJ1-2; 8 positions agree with TRBD1. Looked up from germline, CDR1 is DFQATT and CDR2 is SNEGSKA (reference sequence). J was trimmed by 4 bases and V by 6 bases; bases with no gene match: 10. The CDR3 spans 14 residues. CDR3 nucleotide sequence: TGCAGTGCATCGTCAGGGGGCTTCCGCTATGGCTACACCTTC. Protein product: CSASSGGFRYGYTF.

The chain couples TRBV6-5 to TRBJ2-7; 8 bases line up with TRBD1. CDR1 is MNHEY, CDR2 SVGAGI, per germline. Losses at the gene ends were 2 bases for V and 7 bases for J; bases not matched to a gene: 7. There are 14 residues in the CDR3. CDR3 protein: CASSYETGVREQYF. The CDR3 DNA reads as TGTGCCAGCAGTTACGAGACAGGGGTGAGGGAGCAGTACTTC.

The chain carries TRBV28 and TRBJ1-2; 8 nucleotides line up with TRBD1. Looked up from germline, CDR1 is MDHEN and CDR2 is SYDVKM. This CDR3 spans 13 amino acids. Unmatched junction bases numbered 5, after V lost 4 bases and J lost 7 bases. This CDR3 is CASSWDRTSGYTF. The CDR3 DNA is TGTGCCAGCAGTTGGGACAGGACGTCTGGCTACACCTTC.

The chain couples TRBV6-2 or TRBV6-3 to TRBJ1-5; 8 bases map to TRBD1. The V and J ends lost 2 bases and 7 bases, in that order; junction bases with no gene match: 10. The CDR3 runs 16 residues. Germline CDR1 MNHEY, CDR2 SVGEGT. CDR3 in amino acids: CASSYPTGQGRQPQHF. The CDR3 bases are TGTGCCAGCAGTTACCCCACCGGACAGGGAAGGCAGCCCCAGCATTTT.

This chain links TRBV15 with TRBJ2-3, with 8 bases lining up with TRBD2. In germline, CDR1 is LNHNV, CDR2 YYDKDF (reference sequence). The J segment lost 6 bases and the V segment lost 8 bases, leaving 10 bases of the junction unmatched. The CDR3 contains 14 residues. The CDR3 DNA sequence: TGTGCCACCGGACGCGGGGGGTGGGTTGATACGCAGTATTTT. Translation: CATGRGGWVDTQYF.

This chain links TRBV28 with TRBJ2-3; 10 bases are shared with TRBD2. Germline lookup yields CDR1 MDHEN and CDR2 SYDVKM. After removal of 3 bases from V and 5 bases from J, the junction contained 11 bases not matched to a gene. This CDR3 is 17 amino acids long. The CDR3 DNA reads TGTGCCAGCAGTTTGGCCCAGCTAGCGGGGGTAGGAGATACGCAGTATTTT. This translates into CASSLAQLAGVGDTQYF.

This chain uses TRBV30 with TRBJ1-5, with D hard to call. CDR1 and CDR2 (germline): GTSNPN, SVGIG (reference sequence). Deletions cut 0 bases from V and 2 bases from J, with 5 bases between. The CDR3 length is 13 residues. The CDR3 is CAWSVSGNQPQHF. The CDR3 coding sequence is TGTGCCTGGAGTGTATCTGGCAATCAGCCCCAGCATTTT.

The chain couples TRBV28 to TRBJ1-3, with TRBD1 matching 7 bases. Germline CDR1 is MDHEN and CDR2 is SYDVKM. This CDR3 has 15 residues. V trimming: 6 bases; J trimming: 4 bases; junction bases outside the gene matches: 9. CDR3 protein: CASRRRDSAGNTIYF. CDR3 DNA sequence: TGTGCCAGCAGGCGCCGGGACAGTGCGGGAAACACCATATATTTT.

This clonotype is labeled as medium-sized. The V call is TRBV18, the J call TRBJ2-1; D is perhaps TRBD1 (7 bases). The CDR3 totals 18 residues. In germline, CDR1 is KGHSH, CDR2 LQKENI. The V end lost 3 bases, the J end lost 1 base, and 19 bases lay between the germline ends. CDR3 nucleotides: TGTGCCAGCTCACCTGGAGGGGGCTTTCTGGGATCCTACAATGAGCAGTTCTTC. Translated, it gives CASSPGGGFLGSYNEQFF. Complete variable domain (other parts from reference TRBV18 and TRBJ2-1): NAGVMQNPRHLVRRRGQEARLRCSPMKGHSHVYWYRQLPEEGLKFMVYLQKENIIDESGMPKERFSAEFPKEGPSILRIQQVVRGDSAAYFCASSPGGGFLGSYNEQFFGPGTRLTVL.

The chain links TRBV28 to TRBJ1-4; D unresolved. Germline-derived CDR1 and CDR2 are MDHEN and SYDVKM. The V and J ends lost 7 bases and 8 bases respectively, with 11 bases between them. The CDR3 has 12 residues. CDR3 in amino acids: CASTLSREKLFF. CDR3 DNA sequence: TGTGCCAGCACTCTTAGTCGGGAAAAACTGTTTTTT.

The V call is TRBV7-9, the J call TRBJ1-5, with D possibly being TRBD1 (5 bases). The V and J ends lost 1 base and 7 bases respectively, with 11 bases between them. The CDR3 is 14 amino acids. Germline CDR1 and CDR2: SEHNR and FQNEAQ (reference sequence). The CDR3 region is CASSLGGFRQPQHF. The CDR3 DNA reads TGTGCCAGCAGCTTAGGGGGGTTTCGGCAGCCCCAGCATTTT.

This chain uses TRBV28 with TRBJ2-7; weak D call: TRBD2 (6 bases). Germline V gene lookup returns CDR1 MDHEN and CDR2 SYDVKM. Trimming stripped 4 bases from V and 0 bases from J, with 13 bases between. The CDR3 is made up of 15 amino acids. CDR3 nucleotide sequence: TGTGCCAGCAGTTCATCTAGCGCGAGCTCCTACGAGCAGTACTTC. This encodes CASSSSSASSYEQYF. The full variable domain, its missing parts supplied by reference TRBV28 and TRBJ2-7, is DVKVTQSSRYLVKRTGEKVFLECVQDMDHENMFWYRQDPGLGLRLIYFSYDVKMKEKGDIPEGYSVSREKKERFSLILESASTNQTSMYLCASSSSSASSYEQYFGPGTRLTVT.

The genes are TRBV15 and TRBJ2-3; 12 positions match TRBD2. The V segment lost 4 bases and the J segment 6 bases; nucleotides outside the gene matches: 5. Germline CDR1 LNHNV, CDR2 YYDKDF (reference sequence). This CDR3 is built from 15 residues. In DNA, the CDR3 is TGTGCCACCAGCACACGACTAGCGGGAGCGGATACGCAGTATTTT. As protein: CATSTRLAGADTQYF.